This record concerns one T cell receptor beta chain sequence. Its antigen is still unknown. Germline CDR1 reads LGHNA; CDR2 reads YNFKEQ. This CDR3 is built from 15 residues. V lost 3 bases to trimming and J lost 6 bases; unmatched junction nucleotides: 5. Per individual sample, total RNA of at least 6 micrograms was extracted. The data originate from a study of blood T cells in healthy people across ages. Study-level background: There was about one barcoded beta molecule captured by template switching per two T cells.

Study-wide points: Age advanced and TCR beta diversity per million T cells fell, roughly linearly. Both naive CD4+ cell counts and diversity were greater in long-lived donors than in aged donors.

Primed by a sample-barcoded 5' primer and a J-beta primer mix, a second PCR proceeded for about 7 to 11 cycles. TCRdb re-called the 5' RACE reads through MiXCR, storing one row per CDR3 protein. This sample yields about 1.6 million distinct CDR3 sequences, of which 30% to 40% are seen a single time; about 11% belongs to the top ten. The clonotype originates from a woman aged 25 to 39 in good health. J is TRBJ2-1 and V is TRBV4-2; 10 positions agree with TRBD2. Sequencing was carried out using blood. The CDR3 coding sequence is TGTGCCAGCAGCCATGGGACTAGCGAGGGCAATGAGCAGTTCTTC. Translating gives CASSHGTSEGNEQFF.